The clone carrying this T cell receptor beta chain was seen a handful of times. The antigen remains undetermined. The J segment lost 7 bases and the V segment lost 8 bases, leaving 9 bases of the junction unmatched. The CDR3 length is 13 residues. The germline V gene has CDR1 SNHLY and CDR2 FYNNEI. The entry originates in a study of beta chain features in type 1 diabetes. Across the whole study: All samples yielded around 98,000,000 examined sorted cells.

Points from the study as a whole: Patients' naive, central memory and Treg TCRB repertoires seemed closer to one another than those of healthy donors. In type 1 diabetes patients, VDJ junctions had fewer insertions; deletions at these junctions were more frequent. The question left open here concerned HLA type influencing TCRB rearrangement.

Expressed TCRB transcripts were sequenced because the isolated RNA had all been reverse transcribed beforehand. Clones were sequenced by immunoSEQ multiplex PCR, and TCRdb holds only the in-frame ones, with some missing. The sample has hundreds of thousands of clones, about 14% seen once. The sequence derives from a man aged 25-45 years in good health. The specimen was naive CD4+ T cells from blood. J is TRBJ1-2 and V is TRBV2, with 8 bases fitting TRBD1. CDR3 protein: CASSTDREVGYTF. In DNA form, the CDR3 reads TGTGCCAGCTCTACGGACAGGGAGGTTGGCTACACCTTC.